The 4 T cell receptor beta chains below were found in one sample sequenced in a study of OX40 agonist ivuxolimab in advanced cancers. Produced via immunoSEQ multiplex PCR; TCRdb's table is partial and in-frame only. The sample carries approximately 35,000 clones, approximately 84% recorded once. Here the sequenced sample was CD4+ or CD8+ T cells sorted from blood, taken in a trial of the OX40 agonist ivuxolimab. Source of these receptors: an adult with an advanced solid tumor such as melanoma, head and neck, liver or kidney cancer.

V usage is TRBV9 and J usage is TRBJ2-3, with TRBD2 matching over 14 bases. The CDR3 runs to 16 residues. Germline V gene data show CDR1 as SGDLS and CDR2 as YYNGEE. Trimming cost V 2 bases and J 5 bases; bases outside gene matches: 4. The CDR3 bases are TGTGCCAGCAGCGTGACTAGCGGGGGGGCGGGAGATACGCAGTATTTT. Amino acids: CASSVTSGGAGDTQYF.

For this clone: Other DNA sequences in this sample translate to the same CDR3. V usage is TRBV29-1 and J usage is TRBJ1-2; D remains ambiguous. CDR3 length equals 11 residues. The germline V gene has CDR1 SQVTM and CDR2 ANQGSEA. The ends were cut back, 4 bases at V and 6 bases at J, with 9 bases in the middle. The CDR3 is CSVAGLDGYTF. CDR3 nucleotide sequence: TGCAGCGTTGCCGGTCTCGATGGCTACACCTTC.

The V and J genes are TRBV7-3 and TRBJ2-7; D possibly corresponds to TRBD2 (6 bases). This CDR3 spans 13 amino acids. V dropped 2 bases and J dropped 2 bases, with 7 bases sitting between them. Germline CDR1 reads SGHTA; CDR2 reads FQGTGA. The CDR3 DNA is TGTGCCAGCAGCTTAGGGGGGACCTACGAGCAGTACTTC. Translating it yields CASSLGGTYEQYF.

This sequence joins TRBV18 and TRBJ2-3; D possibly corresponds to TRBD2 (6 bases). V shed 0 bases and J shed 3 bases, with 13 bases lying between them. Per the germline V gene, CDR1 is KGHSH and CDR2 is LQKENI. This CDR3 is 16 amino acids long. DNA of the CDR3: TGTGCCAGCTCACCACCGCAAATAGCGGTTACAGATACGCAGTATTTT. Residues: CASSPPQIAVTDTQYF.